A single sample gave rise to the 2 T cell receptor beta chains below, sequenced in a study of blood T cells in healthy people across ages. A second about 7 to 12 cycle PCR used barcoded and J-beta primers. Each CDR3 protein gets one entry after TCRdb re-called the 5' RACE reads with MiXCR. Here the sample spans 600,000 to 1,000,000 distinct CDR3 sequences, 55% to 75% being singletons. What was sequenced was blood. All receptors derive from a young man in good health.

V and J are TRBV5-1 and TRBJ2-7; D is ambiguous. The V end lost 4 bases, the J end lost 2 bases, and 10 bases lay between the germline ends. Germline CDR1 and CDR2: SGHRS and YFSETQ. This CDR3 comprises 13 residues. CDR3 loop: CASSGQITYEQYF. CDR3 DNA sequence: TGCGCCAGCAGCGGGCAGATTACCTACGAGCAGTACTTC.

The CDR3 here is CASGDGVSYEQYF. CDR3 in DNA: TGTGCCAGCGGGGACGGGGTATCTTACGAGCAGTACTTC. The chain is built from TRBV7-8 and TRBJ2-7; D could derive from TRBD1 or TRBD2 (5 bases each). Germline CDR1 and CDR2: SGHVS and FQNEAQ. This CDR3 comprises 13 residues. V was pared by 8 bases and J by 4 bases, with 15 bases between. Filled out from reference TRBV7-8 and TRBJ2-7, the complete variable domain reads GAGVSQSPRYKVAKRGQDVALRCDPISGHVSLFWYQQALGQGPEFLTYFQNEAQLDKSGLPSDRFFAERPEGSVSTLKIQRTQQEDSAVYLCASGDGVSYEQYFGPGTRLTVT.